The rows below give T cell receptor beta chains drawn from one sample of a study of blood T cell repertoires in COVID-19. This table comes from immunoSEQ multiplex PCR, and its TCRdb copy is limited to in-frame clones, with some not included. The sample carries roughly 160,000 clones, approximately 86% recorded once. Material for sequencing was PBMCs or T cells enriched from blood (not recorded which). These receptors were taken from a man in his sixties who had recovered from COVID-19. Each CDR3 is given with its conserved first and last residue. The D gene is left open where the match is weak. Size values are once, few and many counts, or a class for expanded clones, and some rows have none.

j_gene	v_gene	abundance	len	d_gene	CDR3aa	CDR3nt
TRBJ1-5	TRBV6-2/TRBV6-3	few	14	-	CASSYPGQNQPQHF	TGTGCCAGCAGTTACCCTGGACAGAATCAGCCCCAGCATTTT
TRBJ1-5	TRBV28	-	15	-	CASSDGIFSNQPQHF	TGTGCCAGCTCGGACGGGATATTTAGCAATCAGCCCCAGCATTTT
TRBJ2-5	TRBV9	-	19	-	CASSVGIQDEGVPQETQYF	TGTGCCAGCAGCGTAGGTATCCAGGACGAGGGGGTTCCGCAAGAGACCCAGTACTTC
TRBJ2-2	TRBV19	-	17	TRBD2	CASSINSGGADTGELFF	TGTGCCAGTAGTATTAATAGCGGGGGCGCGGACACCGGGGAGCTGTTTTTT
TRBJ2-3	TRBV7-3	once	15	TRBD2	CASSLVAGDTDTQYF	TGTGCCAGCAGCTTGGTAGCGGGAGACACAGATACGCAGTATTTT
TRBJ1-6	TRBV2	-	14	-	CASRGDTDNSPLHF	TGTGCCAGCAGGGGGGACACAGATAATTCACCCCTCCACTTT
TRBJ2-7	TRBV3-1/TRBV3-2	-	17	TRBD2	CASSQDPRTSGAYEQYF	TGTGCCAGCAGCCAAGATCCCCGGACTAGCGGGGCCTACGAGCAGTACTTC
TRBJ2-1	TRBV10-3	-	14	-	CATQPWGDTSEQFF	TGTGCCACCCAACCGTGGGGGGATACTAGTGAGCAGTTCTTC
TRBJ1-1	TRBV29-1	-	11	-	CSVVRGTEAFF	TGCAGCGTTGTTCGGGGCACTGAAGCTTTCTTT
TRBJ1-1	TRBV3-1/TRBV3-2	-	14	TRBD1	CASSHRQGRTEAFF	TGTGCCAGCAGCCATCGACAGGGCCGCACTGAAGCTTTCTTT
TRBJ2-1	TRBV29-1	-	15	-	CSVAPLGGMVNEQFF	TGCAGCGTTGCCCCCCTCGGAGGGATGGTCAATGAGCAGTTCTTC
TRBJ2-5	TRBV27	-	15	TRBD1	CASSPRGQGSQTQYF	TGTGCCAGCAGTCCCCGAGGACAGGGCTCTCAGACCCAGTACTTC
TRBJ2-7	TRBV7-9	-	13	-	CASSPGLYYEQYF	TGTGCCAGCAGCCCGGGACTTTACTACGAGCAGTACTTC
TRBJ1-1	TRBV9	-	15	TRBD1	CASSVLTGGSGEAFF	TGTGCCAGCAGCGTACTCACAGGGGGCAGCGGTGAAGCTTTCTTT
TRBJ2-3	TRBV12-3/TRBV12-4	once	12	TRBD1	CASTRGTDTQYF	TGTGCCAGCACCAGGGGGACAGATACGCAGTATTTT
TRBJ1-6	TRBV10-3	-	15	-	CAISESTGTGSPLHF	TGTGCCATCAGTGAGTCGACAGGAACAGGTTCACCCCTCCACTTT
TRBJ1-1	TRBV5-1	-	15	TRBD1	CASSLATGGNTEAFF	TGCGCCAGCAGCTTGGCCACAGGGGGGAACACTGAAGCTTTCTTT
TRBJ1-1	TRBV18	once	18	TRBD1	CASSPPGRGTGGNTEAFF	TGTGCCAGCTCACCACCCGGCAGGGGGACAGGGGGGAACACTGAAGCTTTCTTT
TRBJ1-4	TRBV7-6	-	18	TRBD1	CASSLDSDREERNEKLFF	TGTGCCAGCAGCTTAGATTCGGACAGGGAAGAACGGAATGAAAAACTGTTTTTT
TRBJ2-7	TRBV5-4	-	15	-	CASSLEGLPSYEQYF	TGTGCCAGCAGCTTGGAAGGACTACCCTCCTACGAGCAGTACTTC
TRBJ1-2	TRBV2	-	18	TRBD1	CASSEPPYRRKGASGYTF	TGTGCCAGCAGTGAACCCCCTTATCGGAGGAAGGGGGCGTCTGGCTACACCTTC
TRBJ2-3	TRBV7-2	-	17	TRBD2	CASSLALAGGPGDTQYF	TGTGCCAGCAGCTTAGCTCTAGCGGGAGGGCCGGGGGATACGCAGTATTTT
TRBJ2-7	TRBV9	-	14	-	CASSVTGYPLEQYF	TGTGCCAGCAGCGTAACAGGGTACCCTCTCGAGCAGTACTTC
TRBJ2-5	TRBV28	few	14	TRBD1	CASTSGTGQETQYF	TGTGCCAGCACGTCCGGGACAGGACAAGAGACCCAGTACTTC
TRBJ1-2	TRBV5-1	-	14	TRBD1	CASSPGQGAQGYTF	TGCGCCAGCAGCCCCGGACAGGGGGCGCAGGGCTACACCTTC
TRBJ1-3	TRBV5-1	-	14	-	CASREYSSGNTIYF	TGCGCCAGCAGGGAGTACTCCTCTGGAAACACCATATATTTT
TRBJ1-2	TRBV7-2	-	14	-	CASSSLGATGGYTF	TGTGCCAGCAGCTCGTTGGGGGCGACGGGTGGCTACACCTTC
TRBJ2-7	TRBV29-1	-	13	TRBD1	CSVTPTGGYEQYF	TGCAGCGTCACCCCTACAGGGGGCTACGAGCAGTACTTC
TRBJ2-1	TRBV28	once	14	-	CASSLVTRNNEQFF	TGTGCCAGCAGTTTAGTAACTAGGAACAATGAGCAGTTCTTC
TRBJ1-1	TRBV10-3	few	14	-	CAIRRGEVNTEAFF	TGTGCCATCAGGAGAGGGGAGGTAAACACTGAAGCTTTCTTT
TRBJ2-7	TRBV7-8	few	15	-	CASSLTGNSDHEQYF	TGTGCCAGCAGCCTCACAGGGAATTCCGACCACGAGCAGTACTTC
TRBJ2-7	TRBV5-1	once	16	TRBD2	CASSRTTSGASYEQYF	TGCGCCAGCAGCCGAACGACTAGCGGGGCCTCCTACGAGCAGTACTTC
TRBJ2-1	TRBV19	-	15	-	CASSIGQSSYNEQFF	TGTGCCAGTAGTATCGGACAGAGCTCCTACAATGAGCAGTTCTTC
TRBJ2-1	TRBV7-2	-	15	-	CASSWEAGNRREQFF	TGTGCCAGCAGCTGGGAGGCAGGTAACCGACGAGAGCAGTTCTTC
TRBJ2-3	TRBV28	-	13	-	CASSLPGMDTQYF	TGTGCCAGCAGTTTACCGGGGATGGATACGCAGTATTTT
TRBJ1-1	TRBV4-1	-	12	-	CASSLTESEAFF	TGCGCCAGCAGCCTGACAGAAAGTGAAGCTTTCTTT
TRBJ1-5	TRBV6-5	-	14	TRBD1	CASRPTGGNQPQHF	TGTGCCAGCAGGCCGACAGGGGGCAACCAGCCCCAGCATTTT
TRBJ1-5	TRBV6-5	few	14	-	CASSSRQRNQPQHF	TGTGCCAGCAGTTCACGACAGCGCAATCAGCCCCAGCATTTT
TRBJ1-4	TRBV25-1	-	18	TRBD1	CASRGVGQGIATNEKLFF	TGTGCCAGCAGGGGAGTGGGACAGGGAATTGCAACTAATGAAAAACTGTTTTTT
TRBJ1-1	TRBV7-9	-	15	-	CASSLNRGGDTEAFF	TGTGCCAGCAGCTTAAATAGGGGAGGTGACACTGAAGCTTTCTTT
TRBJ1-4	TRBV16	-	18	-	CASSPPTSPGLGRQKLFF	TGTGCCAGCAGCCCTCCGACATCCCCGGGGCTCGGGAGGCAAAAACTGTTTTTT
TRBJ2-1	TRBV7-2	-	13	-	CASSQLATGEQFF	TGTGCCAGTTCCCAACTAGCTACGGGTGAGCAGTTCTTC
TRBJ2-3	TRBV27	once	18	TRBD2	CASSWRTSGGAPTDTQYF	TGTGCCAGCAGTTGGCGGACTAGCGGGGGGGCACCCACAGATACGCAGTATTTT
TRBJ2-7	TRBV11-1	-	15	TRBD2	CASSLGSGRLNEQYF	TGTGCCAGCAGCTTAGGAAGCGGGAGACTCAACGAGCAGTACTTC
TRBJ2-3	TRBV6-5	-	15	TRBD2	CASRSLTSGGDTQYF	TGTGCCAGCAGAAGTCTGACTAGCGGAGGAGATACGCAGTATTTT
TRBJ2-2	TRBV7-3	-	13	TRBD1	CASSAQGALELFF	TGTGCCAGCAGCGCACAGGGGGCCCTGGAGCTGTTTTTT
TRBJ1-5	TRBV18	-	15	-	CASSPLDSSNQPQHF	TGTGCCAGCTCACCCCTCGACAGTAGCAATCAGCCCCAGCATTTT
TRBJ2-1	TRBV5-6	-	15	TRBD1	CASTGQGSYNNEQFF	TGTGCCAGCACCGGACAGGGTTCGTACAACAATGAGCAGTTCTTC
TRBJ1-5	TRBV27	-	14	-	CASSLNRVNQPQHF	TGTGCCAGCAGTTTAAACAGGGTAAATCAGCCCCAGCATTTT
TRBJ2-1	TRBV7-8	-	13	-	CASSVGSRDEQFF	TGTGCCAGCAGCGTCGGGTCTCGGGATGAGCAGTTCTTC
TRBJ2-7	TRBV12-5	-	17	-	CASGLNPMRLTLYEQYF	TGTGCTAGTGGTCTAAACCCTATGAGACTTACCCTCTACGAGCAGTACTTC
TRBJ1-4	TRBV15	-	16	-	CATSREGGLMGEKLFF	TGTGCCACCAGCAGAGAGGGGGGGCTTATGGGTGAAAAACTGTTTTTT
TRBJ2-1	TRBV7-6	-	15	TRBD2	CASSFMGEGHNEQFF	TGTGCCAGCAGCTTTATGGGGGAGGGCCACAATGAGCAGTTCTTC
TRBJ2-5	TRBV28	-	16	TRBD1	CASSPGTGGAWETQYF	TGTGCCAGCAGTCCGGGGACAGGGGGCGCGTGGGAGACCCAGTACTTC
TRBJ1-6	TRBV5-5	once	16	TRBD1	CASSLEGAVYNSPLHF	TGTGCCAGCAGCTTGGAGGGGGCTGTCTATAATTCACCCCTCCACTTT
TRBJ2-3	TRBV6-4	-	17	-	CASRTPANGTSTDTQYF	TGTGCCAGCAGGACCCCAGCAAACGGGACTAGCACAGATACGCAGTATTTT
TRBJ2-2	TRBV7-9	-	15	-	CASSPQDRDTGELFF	TGTGCCAGCAGCCCCCAAGACAGAGACACCGGGGAGCTGTTTTTT
TRBJ2-3	TRBV5-1	few	16	TRBD2	CASSLLGGGSSDTQYF	TGCGCCAGCAGCCTCCTGGGCGGGGGGTCATCAGATACGCAGTATTTT
TRBJ1-4	TRBV6-1	-	16	-	CASSDAGFGTNEKLFF	TGTGCCAGCAGTGATGCGGGTTTCGGGACTAATGAAAAACTGTTTTTT